This TCR beta chain was profiled in a study of control samples from healthy donors and cancer patients. Here immunoSEQ multiplex PCR was the method, and the copy in TCRdb shows in-frame clones only, minus some. Here the sample spans approximately 26,000 clones, roughly 90% being singletons. The sequenced material came from PBMCs. The source is a man in his forties or fifties with lung cancer.

This chain's CDR3 is CASSLTETQYF. DNA of the CDR3: TGTGCCAGCAGTTTGACAGAGACCCAGTACTTC. The rearrangement joins TRBV12-3 or TRBV12-4 to TRBJ2-5; no firm D call. V was pared by 3 bases and J by 4 bases, with 3 bases between. The CDR3 runs 11 residues.